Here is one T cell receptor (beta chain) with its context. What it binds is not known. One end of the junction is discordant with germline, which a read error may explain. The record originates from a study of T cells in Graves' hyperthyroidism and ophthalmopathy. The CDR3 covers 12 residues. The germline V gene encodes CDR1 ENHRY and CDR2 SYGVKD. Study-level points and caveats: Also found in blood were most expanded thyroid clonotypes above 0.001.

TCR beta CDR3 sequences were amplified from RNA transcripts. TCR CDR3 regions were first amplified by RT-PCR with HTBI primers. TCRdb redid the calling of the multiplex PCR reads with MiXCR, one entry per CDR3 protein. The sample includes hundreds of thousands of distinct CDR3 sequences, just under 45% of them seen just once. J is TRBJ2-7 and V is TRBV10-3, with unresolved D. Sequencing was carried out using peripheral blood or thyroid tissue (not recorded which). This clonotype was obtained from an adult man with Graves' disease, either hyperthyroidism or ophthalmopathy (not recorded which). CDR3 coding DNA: TGTGCCAGCAGTGACTCGACGGGCGAGCAGTACTTC. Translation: CASSDSTGEQYF.